These 30 T cell receptor beta chains were all obtained from the same sample, sequenced in a study of vaccination and CD4 T cells after COVID-19. Treatment noted: approximately 9-day PBMC culture with coronavirus spike peptide pools or control peptides (ViraFEST assay). Their antigens are not known. The Oncomine TCR Beta short-read assay sequenced DNA from cultured CD4+ T cells. Using its own MiXCR run on the PCR reads, TCRdb lists one record per CDR3 protein. The sample contains 12,000 or so distinct CDR3 sequences, over 20% of which appear only once. The specimen was CD4+ T cells from blood, cultured in vitro, collected before SARS-CoV-2 vaccination. The receptors here all came from a human donor who received a COVID-19 vaccine.

This clonotype was seen a handful of times. The V call is TRBV5-8, the J call TRBJ2-1; D remains ambiguous. Trimming shortened V by 3 bases and J by 3 bases, and 13 bases separated the two germline ends. Germline V gene lookup returns CDR1 SGHTS and CDR2 YDEGEE. This CDR3 contains 15 residues. CDR3 sequence reads: CASSSRETNYNEQFF. For the CDR3, the DNA is TGTGCCAGCAGCTCGCGCGAAACGAACTACAATGAGCAGTTCTTC.

The rearrangement links TRBV11-2 to TRBJ2-7, with D uncertain. Trimming cost V 5 bases and J 2 bases, with 13 bases left between them. The CDR3 covers 14 residues. The germline gives CDR1 SGHAT, CDR2 FQNNGV. The chain's CDR3 is CASSRGPAAYEQYF. In nucleotides, the CDR3 is TGTGCCAGCAGCCGCGGCCCAGCCGCCTACGAGCAGTACTTC.

This chain joins TRBV20-1 and TRBJ2-7; 14 nucleotides line up with TRBD2. The CDR3 is 15 residues long. Germline values: CDR1 DFQATT, CDR2 SNEGSKA (reference sequence). The V segment lost 6 bases and the J segment 3 bases; nucleotides outside the gene matches: 7. CDR3 region: CSAGTSGGPNYEQYF. DNA of the CDR3: TGCAGTGCAGGGACTAGCGGGGGCCCCAACTACGAGCAGTACTTC.

The table lists this clonotype with a few counts. The rearrangement joins TRBV4-2 to TRBJ2-1, with 9 bases lining up with TRBD2. The J segment lost 15 bases and the V segment lost 0 bases, leaving 6 bases of the junction unmatched. There are 13 residues in the CDR3. CDR1 is LGHNA and CDR2 is YNFKEQ in the germline V gene. In DNA form, the CDR3 reads TGTGCCAGCAGCCAAGAGGGAGGGACTAGCCCGTTCTTC. Protein sequence: CASSQEGGTSPFF.

The chain couples TRBV20-1 to TRBJ1-1; 7 bases line up with TRBD1. The CDR3 is made up of 12 amino acids. The V gene's germline CDR1 is DFQATT and CDR2 SNEGSKA (reference sequence). The ends lost 5 bases at V and 9 bases at J; junction bases unmatched: 9. The CDR3 spells CSALKGDSQAFF. The CDR3 coding sequence is TGCAGTGCTTTAAAGGGGGACAGCCAAGCTTTCTTT.

The chain joins TRBV19 to TRBJ1-5, with D unresolved. The CDR3 totals 15 residues. Germline-derived CDR1 and CDR2 are LNHDA and SQIVND (reference sequence). V was shortened by 3 bases and J by 3 bases, with 12 bases between the two germline ends. The CDR3, as DNA: TGTGCCAGTAGTATCGGCGGAGGGCCCAATCAGCCCCAGCATTTT. This sequence encodes CASSIGGGPNQPQHF.

The chain employs TRBV11-3 and TRBJ2-7; D gene ambiguous. Germline V gene data show CDR1 as SGHNT and CDR2 as YENEEA. Trimming pared 4 bases from V and 3 bases from J, leaving 10 bases between. CDR3 length: 13 residues. The CDR3 DNA is TGTGCCAGCAGCTGGCACGGAGACTACGAGCAGTACTTC. Amino acid sequence: CASSWHGDYEQYF.

The rearrangement links TRBV5-1 to TRBJ2-5, with 11 bases that match TRBD2. CDR1 SGHRS and CDR2 YFSETQ come from the germline V gene. The CDR3 length is 18 residues. The V and J ends lost 3 bases and 1 base, in that order; junction bases with no gene match: 11. The CDR3: CASSSGLAGARRQETQYF. The CDR3 nucleotides read TGCGCCAGCAGCTCAGGACTAGCGGGTGCGCGCCGCCAAGAGACCCAGTACTTC.

Only a few counts were recorded for this clonotype. V gene TRBV5-1 combines with J gene TRBJ2-3; 8 nucleotides align to TRBD1. The ends lost 5 bases at V and 4 bases at J; junction bases unmatched: 6. The CDR3 runs 14 residues. Per the germline V gene, CDR1 is SGHRS and CDR2 is YFSETQ. Written as DNA, the CDR3 is TGCGCCAGCAGTTTCGACAGGGGAGCAGATACGCAGTATTTT. Residues: CASSFDRGADTQYF.

The J gene is TRBJ1-4, the V gene TRBV5-1; the D is unclear. Trimming cost V 0 bases and J 4 bases, with 10 bases left between them. The CDR3 runs to 15 residues. Looked up from germline, CDR1 is SGHRS and CDR2 is YFSETQ. CDR3 in DNA: TGCGCCAGCAGCTTGGAAGGGCCTGTTAATGAAAAACTGTTTTTT. Its translation: CASSLEGPVNEKLFF.

This chain uses TRBV6-1 with TRBJ2-3; 10 bases are a match to TRBD1. The CDR3 spans 17 residues. The trim removed 3 bases at V and 6 bases at J, leaving 12 bases unmatched. Germline lookup yields CDR1 MNHNS and CDR2 SASEGT. The CDR3 here is CASSDWTGGIDGDTQYF. CDR3 nucleotide sequence: TGTGCCAGCAGTGATTGGACAGGGGGGATCGATGGGGATACGCAGTATTTT.

This clonotype was detected a few times. The chain recombines TRBV25-1 with TRBJ1-6; possible D gene TRBD1, 5 bases. V was shortened by 11 bases and J by 7 bases, with 18 bases between the two germline ends. This CDR3 contains 14 residues. Per germline, CDR1 MGHDK and CDR2 SYGVNS. CDR3 sequence: CAAHSGYFNSPLHF. The CDR3 DNA is TGTGCCGCGCACTCAGGGTACTTCAATTCACCCCTCCACTTT.

V and J are TRBV19 and TRBJ2-3; D remains ambiguous. This CDR3 region has 15 residues. Germline CDR1 is LNHDA and CDR2 is SQIVND (reference sequence). Trimming took off 3 bases at V and 2 bases at J, with 12 bases between the two ends. The CDR3 region has the DNA TGTGCCAGTAGTATGGACGTAGTGGCCACAGATACGCAGTATTTT. Its protein is CASSMDVVATDTQYF. The complete variable domain, with remaining parts taken from reference TRBV19 and TRBJ2-3, reads DGGITQSPKYLFRKEGQNVTLSCEQNLNHDAMYWYRQDPGQGLRLIYYSQIVNDFQKGDIAEGYSVSREKKESFPLTVTSAQKNPTAFYLCASSMDVVATDTQYFGPGTRLTVL.

The chain couples TRBV15 to TRBJ2-7; 9 nucleotides align to TRBD2. With V trimmed by 0 bases and J by 4 bases, 4 bases remained unmatched. CDR3 size: 15 residues. Looked up from germline, CDR1 is LNHNV and CDR2 is YYDKDF (reference sequence). CDR3 loop: CATSRDYTSGYEQYF. The CDR3 region has the DNA TGTGCCACCAGCAGAGATTATACTAGCGGGTACGAGCAGTACTTC.

The J gene is TRBJ2-7, the V gene TRBV20-1; D gene ambiguous. V was trimmed by 3 bases and J by 3 bases, leaving 12 bases between them. CDR3 length: 13 amino acids. The germline V gene has CDR1 DFQATT and CDR2 SNEGSKA (reference sequence). The DNA of the CDR3 is TGCAGTGCTAGCCTCGACGTCTTCTACGAGCAGTACTTC. Its translation: CSASLDVFYEQYF.

This clonotype was counted a few times. This rearrangement joins TRBV27 to TRBJ2-7, with D maybe TRBD2 (5 bases). Germline CDR1 is MNHEY and CDR2 is SMNVEV (reference sequence). This CDR3 region has 14 residues. Trimming pared 2 bases from V and 7 bases from J, leaving 15 bases between. CDR3 protein: CASSLTMIRGEQYF. The CDR3 nucleotides are TGTGCCAGCAGTTTAACTATGATCCGGGGAGAGCAGTACTTC.

Worth noting for this clonotype: At one end the junction does not follow the germline gene, possibly because of a read error. This sequence joins TRBV7-2 and TRBJ1-4, with TRBD1 as a possible D gene (5 bases). The CDR3 consists of 19 residues. Germline V gene data show CDR1 as SGHTA and CDR2 as FQGNSA. CDR3 sequence: CASSLDWRGGMATNEKLLF. The CDR3 DNA follows: TGTGCCAGCAGCTTGGACTGGCGCGGGGGTATGGCGACTAATGAAAAACTGCTTTTT.

A few counts support this clonotype. The chain links TRBV24-1 to TRBJ2-3, with no clear D. Per germline, CDR1 KGHDR and CDR2 SFDVKD. The CDR3 runs 15 residues. The V gene lost 2 bases and the J gene lost 6 bases, with 14 bases spanning the gap. CDR3 in DNA: TGTGCCACCAGTGATTCCAGCCTCACGGTGGATACGCAGTATTTT. It specifies CATSDSSLTVDTQYF.

The CDR3 DNA reads as TGTGCCAGCAGCTTGGCTGGGTTATGGTCAGGGTCCTACGAGCAGTACTTC. Translating gives CASSLAGLWSGSYEQYF. V gene TRBV5-6 combines with J gene TRBJ2-7; a possible D gene is TRBD1 (5 bases). The V gene lost 0 bases and the J gene lost 1 base, with 17 bases spanning the gap. The CDR3 totals 17 residues. CDR1 and CDR2 (germline): SGHDT, YYEEEE.

CDR3 sequence (DNA): TGTGCCAGCAGTGGGGTGGGGGCGCCGGGAAACACCATATATTTT. This gives the protein CASSGVGAPGNTIYF. The chain employs TRBV2 and TRBJ1-3, with a tentative D call TRBD1 (6 bases). CDR1 SNHLY and CDR2 FYNNEI come from the germline V gene. Deletions cut 4 bases from V and 4 bases from J, with 14 bases between. The CDR3 sequence is 15 residues long.

This chain uses TRBV5-6 with TRBJ2-3; D perhaps matches TRBD1 (6 bases). The CDR3 runs 15 residues. CDR1 and CDR2 (germline): SGHDT, YYEEEE. The V and J ends lost 0 bases and 0 bases respectively, with 8 bases between them. CDR3 protein: CASSLGQASTDTQYF. Here the CDR3 DNA reads TGTGCCAGCAGCTTGGGACAGGCTAGCACAGATACGCAGTATTTT.

This clonotype was seen a few times. V gene TRBV18 combines with J gene TRBJ1-1, with TRBD1 matching 7 bases. Per germline, CDR1 KGHSH and CDR2 LQKENI. The CDR3 consists of 14 residues. The V and J ends lost 3 bases and 4 bases, in that order; junction bases with no gene match: 5. The CDR3 spells CASSPRGPGTEAFF. The CDR3 bases are TGTGCCAGCTCACCGAGGGGGCCGGGCACTGAAGCTTTCTTT.

V usage is TRBV5-1 and J usage is TRBJ1-6; D might be TRBD1 (5 bases). The CDR3 totals 17 residues. Germline CDR1 reads SGHRS; CDR2 reads YFSETQ. V was clipped by 0 bases and J by 6 bases, with 16 bases between them. CDR3 sequence reads: CASSLEVGAYGNSPLHF. CDR3 nucleotide sequence: TGCGCCAGCAGCTTGGAAGTCGGGGCCTACGGTAATTCACCCCTCCACTTT.

This clonotype turned up a few times. CDR3: CSASWREESFF. The CDR3 nucleotides are TGCAGTGCTAGCTGGCGGGAAGAGTCTTTCTTT. V usage is TRBV20-1 and J usage is TRBJ1-1; unclear D gene. The CDR3 loop spans 11 amino acids. Germline CDR1 is DFQATT and CDR2 is SNEGSKA (reference sequence). V lost 3 bases, J lost 12 bases, and 14 bases lay in between.

In DNA, the CDR3 is TGTGCCAGCAGCGTAGGTGGGGGTAGTCAGCCCCAGCATTTT. Translation: CASSVGGGSQPQHF. The chain uses TRBV9 and TRBJ1-5; perhaps TRBD1 as D (5 bases). The CDR3 contains 14 residues. Per germline, CDR1 SGDLS and CDR2 YYNGEE. The V gene lost 0 bases and the J gene lost 6 bases, with 10 bases spanning the gap.

This clonotype appeared a few times. The rearrangement joins TRBV5-1 to TRBJ1-2; D possibly corresponds to TRBD1 (6 bases). The germline CDR1 and CDR2 sequences are SGHRS and YFSETQ. The V gene lost 3 bases and the J gene lost 6 bases, with 18 bases spanning the gap. The CDR3 is 15 residues long. CDR3 protein: CASSSIPQGLDGYTF. The CDR3 DNA is TGCGCCAGCAGCTCCATCCCACAGGGTCTCGATGGCTACACCTTC.

The chain links TRBV10-3 to TRBJ2-1, with 9 bases identical to TRBD2. The J segment lost 0 bases and the V segment lost 4 bases, leaving 10 bases of the junction unmatched. Germline assignment: CDR1 ENHRY and CDR2 SYGVKD. This CDR3 has 18 residues. CDR3 residues: CAISVVDSGGVSYNEQFF. The DNA for the CDR3 is TGTGCCATCAGTGTAGTCGATAGCGGGGGAGTCTCCTACAATGAGCAGTTCTTC.

V and J are TRBV15 and TRBJ1-2, with 7 bases identical to TRBD1. The J segment lost 8 bases and the V segment lost 5 bases, leaving 8 bases of the junction unmatched. Germline-derived CDR1 and CDR2 are LNHNV and YYDKDF (reference sequence). The CDR3 sequence is 13 residues long. The CDR3 sequence is CATSSTGIGGYTF. The DNA for the CDR3 is TGTGCCACCAGCTCGACAGGGATTGGGGGCTACACCTTC.

This clonotype was counted once. The chain carries TRBV4-1 and TRBJ2-3, with D possibly matching TRBD2 (6 bases). In germline, CDR1 is MGHRA, CDR2 YSYEKL. The V and J ends lost 1 base and 7 bases respectively, with 15 bases between them. CDR3 length equals 15 residues. The CDR3 region has the DNA TGCGCCAGCAGCCAAGTCGGGTCAGGCGGGAATACGCAGTATTTT. Translating it yields CASSQVGSGGNTQYF.

This clonotype occurred a few times. The J gene is TRBJ2-1, the V gene TRBV2; 8 bases are shared with TRBD1. This CDR3 is 13 amino acids long. Germline V gene data show CDR1 as SNHLY and CDR2 as FYNNEI. J lost 6 bases, V lost 5 bases, and 3 bases had no gene match. CDR3 amino acids: CASSFDRGNEQFF. The CDR3 nucleotides read TGTGCCAGCAGTTTCGACAGGGGCAATGAGCAGTTCTTC.